The entry below describes one T cell receptor beta chain. This sample is drawn from a study of blood T cell repertoires in COVID-19. CDR1 is LNHDA and CDR2 is SQIVND in the germline V gene (reference sequence). Trimming took off 3 bases at V and 0 bases at J, with 10 bases between the two ends. This CDR3 is built from 15 residues. Repertoires were generated with immunoSEQ multiplex PCR, while TCRdb's copy carries only in-frame clones and drops some. This sample has 70,000 to 95,000 clones, with roughly 82% found just once. This receptor was obtained from a human donor in a cohort sampled during active COVID-19. The sequencing input was peripheral blood. V is TRBV19 and J is TRBJ2-3; D possibly corresponds to TRBD1 (6 bases). The CDR3 coding sequence is TGTGCCAGTAGTATGACAGGTGGTAGCACAGATACGCAGTATTTT. Translated: CASSMTGGSTDTQYF.